A single sample gave rise to the 21 T cell receptor beta chains below, sequenced in a study of blood T cell repertoires in COVID-19. Using immunoSEQ multiplex PCR, the repertoire was profiled, and TCRdb retains in-frame clones only, with some absent. The sample records some 14,000 clones, 82% being singletons. The sequenced sample was peripheral blood. The receptor set was obtained from a man older than 75 with active or convalescent COVID-19.

The V call is TRBV25-1, the J call TRBJ1-2, with 7 bases matching TRBD1. The CDR3 totals 12 residues. V shed 4 bases, J shed 8 bases, and the junction held 4 bases outside the gene matches. CDR1 MGHDK and CDR2 SYGVNS come from the germline V gene. The CDR3 DNA reads as TGTGCCAGCAGTGGATACAGGGGAGGCTACACCTTC. It yields the protein CASSGYRGGYTF.

This clone showed up just once. V gene TRBV7-9 combines with J gene TRBJ2-5; possibly TRBD1 for D (6 bases). Germline V gives CDR1 SEHNR, CDR2 FQNEAQ (reference sequence). The V end was cut by 1 base, the J end by 3 bases, with 6 bases between. This CDR3 has 13 amino acids. The CDR3 region has the DNA TGTGCCAGCAGCTTAGAGGGGGAAGAGACCCAGTACTTC. Translating it yields CASSLEGEETQYF.

The table lists this clone with a few counts. The chain employs TRBV19 and TRBJ1-5; TRBD1 might be the D (5 bases). Germline V gives CDR1 LNHDA, CDR2 SQIVND (reference sequence). The CDR3 consists of 12 residues. With 6 bases removed from V and 6 bases from J, the gap between germline ends came to 9 bases. The DNA for the CDR3 is TGTGCCAGTAGCCTGGGGGGTCAGCCCCAGCATTTT. Its protein product is CASSLGGQPQHF.

The chain has TRBV7-2 and TRBJ2-7; 11 nucleotides agree with TRBD2. With 2 bases clipped from V and 1 base from J, the junction kept 4 bases outside the gene matches. The CDR3 covers 16 residues. CDR1 SGHTA and CDR2 FQGNSA come from the germline V gene. The CDR3 DNA reads as TGTGCCAGCAGCTTACCTAGCGGGGGGACTTCCTACGAGCAGTACTTC. It translates to CASSLPSGGTSYEQYF.

The table lists this clone with a few counts. The chain has TRBV3-1 (or the pseudogene TRBV3-2) and TRBJ2-2, with 12 bases identical to TRBD2. The CDR3 is 15 residues long. Germline V gives CDR1 LGHDT, CDR2 YNNKEL (reference sequence). After removal of 4 bases from V and 8 bases from J, the junction contained 5 bases not matched to a gene. The CDR3 sequence: CASSPRLAGAGELFF. The DNA of the CDR3 is TGTGCCAGCAGCCCAAGACTAGCGGGGGCGGGGGAGCTGTTTTTT.

The gene calls are TRBV19 and TRBJ2-3; D gene ambiguous. The V and J ends lost 5 bases and 0 bases respectively, with 12 bases between them. Germline V lookup: CDR1 LNHDA, CDR2 SQIVND (reference sequence). This CDR3 is built from 15 residues. The CDR3 sequence is CASSSWRISTDTQYF. For the CDR3, the DNA is TGTGCCAGTAGTTCTTGGCGGATTAGCACAGATACGCAGTATTTT.

The genes are TRBV29-1 and TRBJ1-1; D is perhaps TRBD1 (5 bases). Germline loops: CDR1 SQVTM, CDR2 ANQGSEA. Trimming left V 4 bases short and J 5 bases short, with 17 bases between. The CDR3 covers 14 residues. The CDR3 loop is CSVVESRVETEAFF. The CDR3 DNA is TGCAGCGTTGTAGAAAGCAGGGTAGAGACTGAAGCTTTCTTT.

In DNA form, the CDR3 reads TGTGCCAGCAGCCAAGAACTAGGGACAGACATGAACACTGAAGCTTTCTTT. Its protein product is CASSQELGTDMNTEAFF. The J gene is TRBJ1-1, the V gene TRBV14; 7 bases align to TRBD1. Looked up from germline, CDR1 is SGHDN and CDR2 is FVKESK. The CDR3 contains 17 residues. V lost 0 bases, J lost 0 bases, and 7 bases stayed unmatched.

The rearrangement links TRBV9 to TRBJ2-5; TRBD2 might be the D (5 bases). CDR3 length: 14 amino acids. CDR1 SGDLS and CDR2 YYNGEE come from the germline V gene. V shed 0 bases and J shed 5 bases, with 11 bases lying between them. Here the CDR3 reads CASSVEGRRETQYF. The CDR3 nucleotides are TGTGCCAGCAGCGTAGAAGGGAGAAGGGAGACCCAGTACTTC. The variable domain in full, with the rest retrieved from reference TRBV9 and TRBJ2-5, is DSGVTQTPKHLITATGQRVTLRCSPRSGDLSVYWYQQSLDQGLQFLIQYYNGEERAKGNILERFSAQQFPDLHSELNLSSLELGDSALYFCASSVEGRRETQYFGPGTRLLVL.

J is TRBJ2-5 and V is TRBV19; D gene ambiguous. With 5 bases removed from V and 4 bases from J, the gap between germline ends came to 11 bases. The CDR3 has 13 amino acids. Germline V gene lookup returns CDR1 LNHDA and CDR2 SQIVND (reference sequence). The CDR3, as DNA: TGTGCCAGTAGTCCTCTAGGTATAGAGACCCAGTACTTC. Encoded protein: CASSPLGIETQYF.

This clone was detected only a few times. The chain employs TRBV6-1 and TRBJ1-6; D is unresolved. From germline, CDR1 is MNHNS and CDR2 SASEGT. Trimming cost V 0 bases and J 7 bases, with 4 bases left between them. The CDR3 runs to 13 residues. The CDR3 DNA reads as TGTGCCAGCAGTGAAGCTGAGAATTCACCCCTCCACTTT. Translated, it gives CASSEAENSPLHF.

The chain recombines TRBV6-2 or TRBV6-3 with TRBJ2-5; possibly TRBD1 for D (6 bases). Deletions cut 0 bases from V and 8 bases from J, with 13 bases between. This CDR3 comprises 14 residues. Germline V gene sequence: CDR1 MNHEY, CDR2 SVGEGT. CDR3 nucleotides: TGTGCCAGCAGTTACTCGAGTCTACAGGGAACCCAGTACTTC. It encodes CASSYSSLQGTQYF.

CDR3 nucleotide sequence: TGTGCCAGCAGGAGGGCCACAGATACGCAGTATTTT. This codes for CASRRATDTQYF. The chain employs TRBV12-3 or TRBV12-4 and TRBJ2-3, with TRBD2 as a possible D gene (5 bases). The CDR3 has 12 amino acids. V shed 6 bases and J shed 2 bases, with 6 bases lying between them.

The chain links TRBV7-2 to TRBJ1-1; D is unclear. V lost 5 bases and J lost 3, with 10 bases in between. This CDR3 region has 13 residues. The V gene's germline CDR1 is SGHTA and CDR2 FQGNSA. The CDR3 DNA follows: TGTGCCAGCAGCCGCGATCGGGACACTGAAGCTTTCTTT. This encodes CASSRDRDTEAFF.

The rearrangement joins TRBV6-2 or TRBV6-3 to TRBJ2-7; D is possibly TRBD2 (6 bases). The germline V and J ends were trimmed by 3 bases and 6 bases, with 24 bases remaining between them. This CDR3 has 17 amino acids. CDR1 is MNHEY, CDR2 SVGEGT, per germline. The CDR3 DNA follows: TGTGCCAGCAGTTATACCCCCGCTCGGGCAGGGACTTTCGAGCAGTACTTC. It specifies CASSYTPARAGTFEQYF.

V is TRBV2 and J is TRBJ1-5, with 9 bases matching TRBD1. J gave up 6 bases and V 3 bases, and 3 bases lay outside the gene matches. This CDR3 has 14 amino acids. CDR1 is SNHLY, CDR2 FYNNEI, per germline. The CDR3 protein is CASSDTGQGQPQHF. The CDR3 bases are TGTGCCAGCAGTGATACGGGACAGGGTCAGCCCCAGCATTTT.

V and J are TRBV29-1 and TRBJ2-5; D is perhaps TRBD1 (5 bases). Germline assignment: CDR1 SQVTM and CDR2 ANQGSEA. The CDR3 has 13 amino acids. Trimming left V 6 bases short and J 0 bases short, with 11 bases between. Here the CDR3 DNA reads TGCAGCGTGTGCAAGGGGAACCAAGAGACCCAGTACTTC. Amino acid sequence: CSVCKGNQETQYF.

V usage is TRBV15 and J usage is TRBJ2-7; TRBD1 might be the D (6 bases). The V and J ends lost 1 base and 2 bases respectively, with 15 bases between them. This CDR3 contains 16 residues. From germline, CDR1 is LNHNV and CDR2 YYDKDF (reference sequence). CDR3 DNA: TGTGCCACCAGCAGAGCCCGTAGGCAGGGGACCTACGAGCAGTACTTC. Translated, it gives CATSRARRQGTYEQYF.

V and J are TRBV3-1 (or the pseudogene TRBV3-2) and TRBJ1-6, with D tentatively TRBD1 (5 bases). CDR3 length: 15 amino acids. Germline-derived CDR1 and CDR2 are LGHDT and YNNKEL (reference sequence). V was pared by 4 bases and J by 10 bases, with 17 bases between. DNA of the CDR3: TGTGCCAGCAGCCTCATAAGGACCGGGGGGTCACCCCTCCACTTT. It codes for CASSLIRTGGSPLHF.

V is TRBV12-1 and J is TRBJ1-5. TRBV12-1 is listed as a pseudogene. This CDR3 spans 12 amino acids. The CDR3 DNA is TGTGCCAGCACCTCCCCCGGTCAGCCCCAGCATTTT. Translating gives CASTSPGQPQHF.

The CDR3 region has the DNA TGTGCCAGCAGCCGCGTAACGGGGGGGAACTATGGCTACACCTTC. It codes for CASSRVTGGNYGYTF. The chain uses TRBV14 and TRBJ1-2; tentative D call: TRBD1 (5 bases). Germline CDR1 and CDR2: SGHDN and FVKESK. The CDR3 has 15 amino acids. V lost 4 bases and J 2 bases, leaving 14 bases between the germline ends.